This T cell receptor (beta chain) originates from a study of patients and donors after allogeneic stem cell transplantation. Via MiXCR, TCRdb re-called the RT-PCR reads, giving one row per CDR3 protein. The sample contains about 25,000 distinct CDR3 sequences, 8% to 10% of which appear only once. This clonotype appeared many times. Trimming pared 5 bases from V and 7 bases from J, leaving 14 bases between. The CDR3 sequence is 13 residues long. Sequencing was performed on blood, either unsorted or a sorted T cell fraction (not recorded which). V is TRBV12-3 or TRBV12-4 and J is TRBJ1-1; unclear D gene. This clonotype was sampled from a human donor who was either an allogeneic HSCT recipient or a stem cell or donor lymphocyte infusion donor (not recorded which). It is not recorded whose cells these are; they may come from a transplant donor. CDR3 amino acids: CASSQGWNSEAFF. The CDR3 DNA follows: TGTGCCAGCAGTCAAGGATGGAATAGTGAAGCTTTCTTT.